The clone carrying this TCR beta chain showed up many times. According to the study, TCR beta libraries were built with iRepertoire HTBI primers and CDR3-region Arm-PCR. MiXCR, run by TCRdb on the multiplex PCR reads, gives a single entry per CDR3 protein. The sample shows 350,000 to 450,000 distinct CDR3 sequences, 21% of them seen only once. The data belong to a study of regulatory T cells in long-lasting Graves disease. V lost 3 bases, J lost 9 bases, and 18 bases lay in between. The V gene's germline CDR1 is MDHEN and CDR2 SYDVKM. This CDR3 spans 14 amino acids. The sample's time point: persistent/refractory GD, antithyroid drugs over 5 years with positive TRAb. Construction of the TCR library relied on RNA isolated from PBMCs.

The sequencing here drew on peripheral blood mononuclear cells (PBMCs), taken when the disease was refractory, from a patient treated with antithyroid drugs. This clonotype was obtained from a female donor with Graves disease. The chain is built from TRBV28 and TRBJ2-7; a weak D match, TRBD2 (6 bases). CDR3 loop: CASSLLGLALRQYF. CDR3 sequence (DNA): TGTGCCAGCAGTTTGCTAGGTCTAGCGCTGAGGCAGTACTTC.